The 10 T cell receptor beta chains reported below all come from one sample, sequenced in a study of blood T cells in healthy people across ages. Using a J-beta primer mix together with a sample-barcoded 5' primer, a second PCR was run for roughly 6 to 11 cycles. TCRdb reprocessed the 5' RACE reads with MiXCR, giving one entry per CDR3 protein. The profile covers roughly 800,000 distinct CDR3 sequences, with about 26% appearing a single time and 2.5% to 3.5% taken by the ten largest. The data were also submitted as part of a second study, on T cells of mothers and their children.

Material: blood. These receptors were collected from a boy aged 10-17 years in good health.

V usage is TRBV20-1 and J usage is TRBJ2-5, with unresolved D. Germline values: CDR1 DFQATT, CDR2 SNEGSKA (reference sequence). V lost 5 bases and J lost 5, with 9 bases in between. This CDR3 contains 11 residues. The CDR3 protein is CSASHSETQYF. DNA of the CDR3: TGCAGTGCTTCTCATTCCGAGACCCAGTACTTC.

The table lists this clonotype with a few counts. The chain is built from TRBV19 and TRBJ2-1; 8 bases are a match to TRBD1. The J call is in doubt because the DNA end fits TRBJ2-5 better. Germline CDR1 is LNHDA and CDR2 is SQIVND (reference sequence). This CDR3 is 14 amino acids long. CDR3 sequence reads: CASSMDRDLKTQYF. The CDR3 region has the DNA TGTGCCAGTAGTATGGACAGGGACCTAAAGACCCAGTACTTC.

The chain is built from TRBV13 and TRBJ2-5; D is unclear. The J call may be mistaken, given a closer DNA end match to TRBJ2-7. Germline loops: CDR1 PRHDT, CDR2 FYEKMQ (reference sequence). The CDR3 sequence is 13 residues long. The CDR3 region has the DNA TGTGCCAGCAGCTTAAAGGGTTTTGGCGAGCAGTACTTC. Its translation is CASSLKGFGEQYF.

The chain uses TRBV5-1 and TRBJ1-2; unclear D gene. This CDR3 is 13 amino acids long. V gave up 4 bases and J gave up 8 bases, with 15 bases separating them. Germline V lookup: CDR1 SGHRS, CDR2 YFSETQ. CDR3: CASSPWSGRGYTF. The CDR3 DNA sequence: TGCGCCAGCAGCCCGTGGTCGGGTCGCGGCTACACCTTC.

A few counts support this clonotype. This sequence joins TRBV28 and TRBJ2-7; 11 bases are shared with TRBD2. Per the germline V gene, CDR1 is MDHEN and CDR2 is SYDVKM. V was clipped by 3 bases and J by 8 bases; unmatched bases: 9. This CDR3 comprises 15 residues. The CDR3 sequence: CASSFTSGGYGQQYF. The CDR3, as DNA: TGTGCCAGCAGTTTTACTAGCGGGGGCTACGGGCAGCAGTACTTC.

J is TRBJ1-1 and V is TRBV18, with D possibly TRBD1 on 6 matching bases. Germline V gene sequence: CDR1 KGHSH, CDR2 LQKENI. This CDR3 region has 14 residues. Between the trimmed V and J ends, which lost 2 bases and 1 base, there was a span of 8 bases. The CDR3 is CASSPMGANTEAFF. CDR3 nucleotides: TGTGCCAGCTCACCAATGGGGGCGAACACTGAAGCTTTCTTT.

This chain joins TRBV20-1 and TRBJ2-5; D unclear. Germline CDR1 is DFQATT and CDR2 is SNEGSKA (reference sequence). CDR3 length: 13 residues. Between the trimmed V and J ends, which lost 3 bases and 2 bases, there was a span of 10 bases. The CDR3 DNA reads TGCAGTGCTAGTCGAGGCCCTCAAGAGACCCAGTACTTC. Translating it yields CSASRGPQETQYF.

This clonotype was picked up many times. This CDR3 is CASSPPQYQETQYF. CDR3 coding DNA: TGTGCCAGCAGCCCTCCCCAGTACCAAGAGACCCAGTACTTC. The chain has TRBV9 and TRBJ2-5, with D uncertain. The germline V gene has CDR1 SGDLS and CDR2 YYNGEE. Trimming took off 4 bases at V and 0 bases at J, with 10 bases between the two ends. The CDR3 runs to 14 residues.

The chain is built from TRBV7-9 and TRBJ2-7; TRBD1 agrees at 8 bases. Germline CDR1 reads SEHNR; CDR2 reads FQNEAQ (reference sequence). The CDR3 spans 17 residues. Germline trimming cut 3 bases from V and 3 bases from J; bases unmatched to any gene: 13. The CDR3 loop reads CASSFVGTGPKRYEQYF. The CDR3 coding sequence is TGTGCCAGCAGCTTCGTGGGGACAGGTCCCAAACGCTACGAGCAGTACTTC.

This clonotype was seen a handful of times. The chain carries TRBV12-3 or TRBV12-4 and TRBJ2-4; 8 bases are shared with TRBD1. The CDR3 has 16 residues. V was pared by 1 base and J by 1 base, with 3 bases of the junction left unmatched. The CDR3 DNA follows: TGTGCCAGCAGTTTAGGGACAGGGAGGGCCAAAAACATTCAGTACTTC. Protein: CASSLGTGRAKNIQYF.